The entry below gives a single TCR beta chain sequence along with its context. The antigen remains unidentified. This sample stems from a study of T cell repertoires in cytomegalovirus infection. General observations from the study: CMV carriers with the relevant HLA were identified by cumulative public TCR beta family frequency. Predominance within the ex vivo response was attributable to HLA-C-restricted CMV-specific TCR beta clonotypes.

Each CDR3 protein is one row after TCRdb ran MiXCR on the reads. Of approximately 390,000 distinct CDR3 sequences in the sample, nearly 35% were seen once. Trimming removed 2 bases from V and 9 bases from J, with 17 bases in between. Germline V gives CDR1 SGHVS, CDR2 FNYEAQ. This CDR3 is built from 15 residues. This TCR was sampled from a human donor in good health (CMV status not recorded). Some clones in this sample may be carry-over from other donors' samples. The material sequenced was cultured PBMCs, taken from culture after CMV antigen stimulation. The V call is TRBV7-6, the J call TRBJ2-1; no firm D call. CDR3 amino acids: CASSLSDQKIGEQFF. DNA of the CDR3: TGTGCCAGCAGCTTAAGCGACCAGAAAATCGGTGAGCAGTTCTTC.